This TCR beta chain was found in a study of a mutant IDH1 vaccine in newly diagnosed glioma. Study-wide background: Treated patients, averaging around 40 years, were around 60% male and approximately 38% female. Former treatment meant radiotherapy, temozolomide, or both; the majority had gotten both.

Time point described: baseline, week 1 (first vaccination visit). Treatment in this sample: pre-vaccination baseline after standard-of-care therapy. Each astrocytoma in the donors was new, WHO grade 3 or 4, IDH1-mutant and ATRX-lost. The V gene end was trimmed by 4 bases and the J gene end by 8 bases; junction bases not matched to a gene: 8. There are 15 residues in the CDR3. CDR1 SGHRS and CDR2 YFSETQ come from the germline V gene. As regards this clone: Its antigen remains unidentified.

Whole-study results and caveats: Seemingly, pseudoprogression had no relation to changes in the top peripheral T cell clonotypes.

The assay was immunoSEQ multiplex PCR, and TCRdb's table has in-frame clones only and misses some. Of tens of thousands of clones listed, 79% were seen once; the top ten hold more than 8%. The sequence was obtained from a man aged 45-65 years with glioma. Here the sequenced sample was PBMCs, taken from a glioma patient treated with radiotherapy, temozolomide or both. This chain links TRBV5-1 with TRBJ2-1; 11 nucleotides match TRBD1. The CDR3 nucleotides read TGCGCCAGCAGCCCAGGACAGGGGGCCCAGGATGAGCAGTTCTTC. Protein product: CASSPGQGAQDEQFF.